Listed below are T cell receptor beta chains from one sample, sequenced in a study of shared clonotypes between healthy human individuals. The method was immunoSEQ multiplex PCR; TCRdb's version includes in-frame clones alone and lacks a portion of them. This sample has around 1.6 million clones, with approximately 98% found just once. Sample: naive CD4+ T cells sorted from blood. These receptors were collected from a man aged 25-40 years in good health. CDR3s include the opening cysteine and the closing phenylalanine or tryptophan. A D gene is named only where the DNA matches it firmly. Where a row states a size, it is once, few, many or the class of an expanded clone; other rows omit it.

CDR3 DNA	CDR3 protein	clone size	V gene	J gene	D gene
TGCAGCGTGATGAGGGACAGGTCCTCCTACGAGCAGTACTTC	CSVMRDRSSYEQYF	once	TRBV29-1	TRBJ2-7	TRBD1
TGTGCCTGGAGTTCGCGGGACAGGGAGAGAAACACCATATATTTT	CAWSSRDRERNTIYF	.	TRBV30	TRBJ1-3	TRBD1
TGCGCCAGCAGCCGGGGGACTAGCGGGAGTTACGAGCAGTACTTC	CASSRGTSGSYEQYF	.	TRBV4-3	TRBJ2-7	TRBD2
TGTGCCAGCAGTTACACCGGACAGGGTTGGATAAAGCAGTACTTC	CASSYTGQGWIKQYF	.	TRBV6-5	TRBJ2-7	TRBD1
TGCGCCAGCAGCAACCGGGACGGGTACACAGATACGCAGTATTTT	CASSNRDGYTDTQYF	.	TRBV4-3	TRBJ2-3	.
TGCGCCAGCAGCTTGAATCAGGTGTACTACGAGCAGTACTTC	CASSLNQVYYEQYF	.	TRBV5-1	TRBJ2-7	.
TGTGCCAGTAGTAACCGGGACAGGGGGCCCACTAACTATGGCTACACCTTC	CASSNRDRGPTNYGYTF	.	TRBV19	TRBJ1-2	TRBD1
TGTGCCAGCAGCGTAGGATCCTTGGGCGGCTACACCTTC	CASSVGSLGGYTF	.	TRBV9	TRBJ1-2	.
TGTGCCAGCAGCCCCTCTCGGGGATCTGGGGCCAACGTCCTGACTTTC	CASSPSRGSGANVLTF	.	TRBV27	TRBJ2-6	.
TGTGCCAGCAGTTACTCGGAGAGCACAGATACGCAGTATTTT	CASSYSESTDTQYF	once	TRBV6-5	TRBJ2-3	.
TGTGCCAGCAGCCCGGACAGGGGTAATGAAAAACTGTTTTTT	CASSPDRGNEKLFF	.	TRBV7-6	TRBJ1-4	TRBD1
TGTGCCAGCAGCTCGACAGGCTACGAGCAGTACTTC	CASSSTGYEQYF	.	TRBV7-9	TRBJ2-7	.
TGTGCCAGCAGTCACCCAGGCAGGGGGAGAGAGACCCAGTACTTC	CASSHPGRGRETQYF	once	TRBV6-6	TRBJ2-5	TRBD1
TGCGCCAGCAGTGAGTCGTACAGGGACGGGAGACCGTACGAGCAGTACTTC	CASSESYRDGRPYEQYF	.	TRBV10-2	TRBJ2-7	.
TGCGCACTTCTTGCCCGGGGCCGGCAGCCCCAGCATTTT	CALLARGRQPQHF	.	TRBV23-1	TRBJ1-5	.
TGTGCCAGCTCAATAACAGGTAATCAGCCCCAGCATTTT	CASSITGNQPQHF	.	TRBV18	TRBJ1-5	.
TGTGCCAGCAGCTTAGCGGAGGGGGGATCCTACGAGCAGTACTTC	CASSLAEGGSYEQYF	.	TRBV7-6	TRBJ2-7	.
TGTGCCAGCAGGGGACAGGGAAGCTATGGCTACACCTTC	CASRGQGSYGYTF	.	TRBV2	TRBJ1-2	TRBD1
TGTGCCATCAGTGAGGGTGGAGCCTCTGGAAACACCATATATTTT	CAISEGGASGNTIYF	.	TRBV10-3	TRBJ1-3	.
TGTGCCTGGAGACCGGGACAGCGAAACTATGGCTACACCTTC	CAWRPGQRNYGYTF	.	TRBV30	TRBJ1-2	TRBD1
TGTGCCAGCAGCCGGAGGGGGCCCCCCTACGAGCAGTACTTC	CASSRRGPPYEQYF	.	TRBV7-9	TRBJ2-7	.
TGTGCCAGCAGTTTAGGCCGAACGAGGAGCACTGAAGCTTTCTTT	CASSLGRTRSTEAFF	.	TRBV28	TRBJ1-1	.
TGTGCCAGCTCACCGACCGGGACAGGATATTTCTCTGGAAACACCATATATTTT	CASSPTGTGYFSGNTIYF	.	TRBV18	TRBJ1-3	TRBD1
TGTGCCAGCAGCGTCCCCGAAACGAGCAAAACAAGAGGAGTTCAGTACTTC	CASSVPETSKTRGVQYF	.	TRBV7-8	TRBJ2-7	.
TGTGCCAGCAGTGAAGCGACTTATGGCTACACCTTC	CASSEATYGYTF	.	TRBV6-1	TRBJ1-2	.
TGTGCCAGTAGTTCCTTGACTGGACGGAGGGGTAGCACCGGGGAGCTGTTTTTT	CASSSLTGRRGSTGELFF	.	TRBV19	TRBJ2-2	.
TGTGCCAGCAGCTTGAGGGTGGGGAATAGCAATCAGCCCCAGCATTTT	CASSLRVGNSNQPQHF	.	TRBV7-2	TRBJ1-5	.
TGTGCCAGCAGACGAGACAGGGCCGAAGAGCAGTACTTC	CASRRDRAEEQYF	.	TRBV2	TRBJ2-7	TRBD1
TGTGCCAGCAGCCCTTACAGGGTCAGACGGGGCACTGAAGCTTTCTTT	CASSPYRVRRGTEAFF	.	TRBV11-1	TRBJ1-1	.
TGTGCCAGCAGCCAGGGGGACAGAGATAATCAGCCCCAGCATTTT	CASSQGDRDNQPQHF	once	TRBV5-5	TRBJ1-5	TRBD1
TGTGCCAGCAGCCAAGGGACCGCTGCAACTAATGAAAAACTGTTTTTT	CASSQGTAATNEKLFF	.	TRBV7-9	TRBJ1-4	.
TGTGCCAGCAGCCCAGCTGTGGGCAGAACTTATCAGCCCCAGCATTTT	CASSPAVGRTYQPQHF	once	TRBV7-2	TRBJ1-5	.
TGTGCCAGCAGAACGATAGGGGGCGCAAGCAATCAGCCCCAGCATTTT	CASRTIGGASNQPQHF	.	TRBV28	TRBJ1-5	TRBD1
TGTGCCAGCACCGGGACCAGCAAGTTC	CASTGTSKF	.	TRBV11-1	TRBJ1-2	.
TGTGCCAGCTCACCCACAAAAGAGACCCAGTACTTC	CASSPTKETQYF	.	TRBV18	TRBJ2-5	.
TGTGCCAGCAGCCCCCCCGGGACTCGCACAGATACGCAGTATTTT	CASSPPGTRTDTQYF	.	TRBV6-6	TRBJ2-3	.
TGTGCCAGCTCACCACAGACAGGAGAAGAGACCCAGTACTTC	CASSPQTGEETQYF	.	TRBV18	TRBJ2-5	.
TGTGCCAGCAGCCAACGAGGAGGGGTGAGCAATCAGCCCCAGCATTTT	CASSQRGGVSNQPQHF	.	TRBV4-2	TRBJ1-5	.
TGTGCCAGCAGCGACCGCGGGGGGAACACCGGGGAGCTGTTTTTT	CASSDRGGNTGELFF	.	TRBV9	TRBJ2-2	TRBD2
TGTGCCAGCAGCCCCCGGGGCGCACCGGGGCAAGAGACCCAGTACTTC	CASSPRGAPGQETQYF	.	TRBV25-1	TRBJ2-5	.
TGTGCCAGCAGCGAGGGACTAGCGTCCTACGAGCAGTACTTC	CASSEGLASYEQYF	.	TRBV9	TRBJ2-7	TRBD2
TGTGCCAGCAGCCCTAGGACTAGCGGCTACGAGCAGTACTTC	CASSPRTSGYEQYF	.	TRBV5-4	TRBJ2-7	TRBD2
TGTGCCATCAGTCTCCTAGGGGGCGCATCTGGAAACACCATATATTTT	CAISLLGGASGNTIYF	.	TRBV10-3	TRBJ1-3	TRBD1
TGTGCCAGTAGGGCGTCGGAGCTGGCCTTGGGCACTGAAGCTTTCTTT	CASRASELALGTEAFF	.	TRBV19	TRBJ1-1	.
TGTGCCAGCAGTTCCATCGGACAGGGTAACTCCTACGAGCAGTACTTC	CASSSIGQGNSYEQYF	.	TRBV28	TRBJ2-7	TRBD1
TGTGCCAGCAGTGGCGGGGGAGAGACCCAGTACTTC	CASSGGGETQYF	.	TRBV6-5	TRBJ2-5	TRBD2
TGTGCCAGCAGTGATTTAGGGGGGGAGCAGTACTTC	CASSDLGGEQYF	.	TRBV6-1	TRBJ2-7	.
TGTGCCAGCAGTGGTAGCGGGAGCCGGCACTCCTACGAGCAGTACTTC	CASSGSGSRHSYEQYF	.	TRBV6-1	TRBJ2-7	TRBD2